These 32 T cell receptor beta chains came from one sample sequenced in a study of T cell repertoires in cytomegalovirus infection. TCRdb ran MiXCR on the reads and lists one entry per CDR3 protein. Of 200,000 to 250,000 distinct CDR3 sequences in the sample, approximately 22% were seen once. Sample: CD8+ T cells from PBMCs. The receptors come from a human donor in good health (CMV status not recorded). Some clones in this sample may be carry-over from other donors' samples.

The genes are TRBV6-6 and TRBJ2-1, with 10 bases aligning to TRBD2. The V and J ends lost 3 bases and 3 bases, in that order; junction bases with no gene match: 11. Germline V gene lookup returns CDR1 MNHNY and CDR2 SVGAGI (reference sequence). This CDR3 is built from 18 residues. The CDR3 loop is CASSYILGAGGSYNEQFF. The CDR3 DNA follows: TGTGCCAGCAGTTATATACTCGGAGCGGGGGGGAGCTACAATGAGCAGTTCTTC.

In its sample, this clonotype was seen many times. The chain uses TRBV4-1 and TRBJ1-5; D call uncertain. V was pared by 0 bases and J by 9 bases, with 15 bases between. Germline V gene lookup returns CDR1 MGHRA and CDR2 YSYEKL. The CDR3 covers 15 residues. This CDR3 reads CASSQDSTAFLPQHF. The CDR3, as DNA: TGCGCCAGCAGCCAAGATTCTACAGCTTTTCTGCCCCAGCATTTT.

The rearrangement uses TRBV12-3 or TRBV12-4 and TRBJ2-4; D ambiguous. The CDR3 length is 12 residues. Trimming stripped 4 bases from V and 8 bases from J, with 9 bases between. CDR3 DNA: TGTGCCAGCAGTTGGGGTACAGACATTCAGTACTTC. This sequence encodes CASSWGTDIQYF.

This clonotype was detected many times. The V and J genes are TRBV12-3 or TRBV12-4 and TRBJ1-6; a possible D gene is TRBD1 (5 bases). The CDR3 is 14 residues long. Trimming removed 5 bases from V and 9 bases from J, with 14 bases in between. The CDR3 loop reads CASSQGVVPSPLHF. CDR3 bases: TGTGCCAGCAGTCAAGGGGTAGTCCCTTCACCCCTCCACTTT.

This clonotype was seen repeatedly, ten times or more. This chain uses TRBV13 with TRBJ1-5; 8 bases match TRBD1. V dropped 5 bases and J dropped 4; count of bases not matched to a gene: 4. Germline CDR1 and CDR2: PRHDT and FYEKMQ (reference sequence). The CDR3 consists of 14 residues. CDR3: CASSRQGSNQPQHF. For the CDR3, the DNA is TGTGCCAGCAGCCGACAGGGGTCGAATCAGCCCCAGCATTTT.

This chain joins TRBV9 and TRBJ1-5, with D unresolved. The V and J ends lost 4 bases and 3 bases respectively, with 14 bases between them. Germline values: CDR1 SGDLS, CDR2 YYNGEE. The CDR3 runs to 15 residues. Written as DNA, the CDR3 is TGTGCCAGCAGCCCCGGAGGGAATATCAATCAGCCCCAGCATTTT. Its translation: CASSPGGNINQPQHF.

This clonotype was detected only a few times. The gene calls are TRBV27 and TRBJ1-2; TRBD1 is a possible D gene (5 bases). CDR1 MNHEY and CDR2 SMNVEV come from the germline V gene (reference sequence). V was clipped by 2 bases and J by 8 bases, with 9 bases between them. This CDR3 contains 12 residues. CDR3 amino acids: CASSLPGTGYTF. The CDR3 DNA reads TGTGCCAGCAGTTTACCCGGGACCGGCTACACCTTC.

At least ten counts were recorded for this clonotype. The V and J genes are TRBV7-6 and TRBJ2-7, with D perhaps matching TRBD1 (5 bases). The CDR3 has 12 amino acids. Germline-derived CDR1 and CDR2 are SGHVS and FNYEAQ. V was shortened by 0 bases and J by 5 bases, with 5 bases between the two germline ends. The CDR3 region is CASSLADNEQYF. CDR3 bases: TGTGCCAGCAGCTTAGCGGACAACGAGCAGTACTTC.

V is TRBV11-1 and J is TRBJ1-1; D gene uncertain. V lost 1 base, J lost 4 bases, and 4 bases lay in between. The CDR3 consists of 12 residues. In germline, CDR1 is SGHAT, CDR2 FQDESV (reference sequence). CDR3: CASSLEATEAFF. The CDR3 DNA reads as TGTGCCAGCAGCTTAGAAGCCACTGAAGCTTTCTTT. The full variable domain, its missing parts supplied by reference TRBV11-1 and TRBJ1-1, is EAEVAQSPRYKITEKSQAVAFWCDPISGHATLYWYRQILGQGPELLVQFQDESVVDDSQLPKDRFSAERLKGVDSTLKIQPAELGDSAMYLCASSLEATEAFFGQGTRLTVV.

The chain joins TRBV28 to TRBJ1-2, with 7 bases matching TRBD1. V lost 6 bases to trimming and J lost 3 bases; unmatched junction nucleotides: 7. The CDR3 loop spans 14 amino acids. CDR1 and CDR2 from the germline V gene are MDHEN and SYDVKM. CDR3: CASSRSRGDYGYTF. DNA of the CDR3: TGTGCCAGCAGCAGGAGCAGGGGGGACTATGGCTACACCTTC.

This clonotype came up many times. V and J are TRBV12-3 or TRBV12-4 and TRBJ1-2; 8 positions match TRBD1. This CDR3 is 15 amino acids long. J was trimmed by 4 bases and V by 3 bases; bases with no gene match: 7. The CDR3 DNA reads TGTGCCAGCAGTTTGACCGGACAGGGTGGCTATGGCTACACCTTC. It yields the protein CASSLTGQGGYGYTF.

The gene calls are TRBV5-4 and TRBJ2-5; no definite D call. This CDR3 has 14 residues. Germline CDR1 SGHNT, CDR2 YYREEE (reference sequence). V lost 2 bases, J lost 6 bases, and 14 bases lay in between. The CDR3 nucleotides read TGTGCCAGCAGCTTTTATCTGGGAATGAAGACCCAGTACTTC. Protein product: CASSFYLGMKTQYF.

J is TRBJ1-2 and V is TRBV28, with D hard to call. Trimming stripped 3 bases from V and 3 bases from J, with 11 bases between. The V gene's germline CDR1 is MDHEN and CDR2 SYDVKM. The CDR3 covers 14 residues. The CDR3, as DNA: TGTGCCAGCAGTTTCCGCGGACCTCACTATGGCTACACCTTC. It codes for CASSFRGPHYGYTF.

This rearrangement joins TRBV6-5 to TRBJ2-2, with D tentatively TRBD1 or TRBD2 (5 bases each). CDR3 size: 15 residues. V dropped 4 bases and J dropped 6 bases, with 15 bases sitting between them. CDR1 MNHEY and CDR2 SVGAGI come from the germline V gene. The CDR3 sequence: CASSSGTATSGELFF. The CDR3 region has the DNA TGTGCCAGCAGTTCCGGGACGGCGACCTCCGGGGAGCTGTTTTTT.

The chain couples TRBV30 to TRBJ2-3; no firm D call. Trimming shortened V by 0 bases and J by 1 base, and 5 bases separated the two germline ends. CDR3 size: 13 residues. Germline V gives CDR1 GTSNPN, CDR2 SVGIG (reference sequence). The CDR3 bases are TGTGCCTGGAGTGTGTTTCGCACAGATACGCAGTATTTT. It encodes CAWSVFRTDTQYF.

The chain links TRBV2 to TRBJ2-7; 7 nucleotides line up with TRBD1. The CDR3 has 15 amino acids. Looked up from germline, CDR1 is SNHLY and CDR2 is FYNNEI. Trimming took 5 bases from V and 3 from J; bases not matched to a gene: 10. The chain's CDR3 is CASSIGTALIYEQYF. The CDR3 DNA sequence: TGTGCCAGCAGTATCGGGACAGCTCTGATCTACGAGCAGTACTTC.

This clonotype showed up just a few times. This sequence joins TRBV10-3 and TRBJ1-5; 7 bases align to TRBD1. The length of the CDR3 is 13 residues. Germline trimming cut 6 bases from V and 2 bases from J; bases unmatched to any gene: 1. The germline V gene encodes CDR1 ENHRY and CDR2 SYGVKD. CDR3 protein: CAIRTGRNQPQHF. DNA for the CDR3: TGTGCCATCAGGACAGGGCGCAATCAGCCCCAGCATTTT.

The chain joins TRBV20-1 to TRBJ2-7; D uncertain. Trimming cost V 2 bases and J 0 bases, with 8 bases left between them. There are 13 residues in the CDR3. Germline V gene sequence: CDR1 DFQATT, CDR2 SNEGSKA (reference sequence). CDR3 sequence: CSARPASSYEQYF. CDR3 in DNA: TGCAGTGCTAGACCTGCCAGCTCCTACGAGCAGTACTTC.

This clonotype was counted at least ten times. The chain recombines TRBV7-8 with TRBJ1-5; 8 bases line up with TRBD1. Germline values: CDR1 SGHVS, CDR2 FQNEAQ. The CDR3 covers 15 residues. V shed 2 bases and J 8 bases; nucleotides not matched to a gene: 8. CDR3 sequence reads: CASSLPGGTIEPQHF. The CDR3 DNA reads TGTGCCAGCAGCTTACCAGGGGGCACGATAGAGCCCCAGCATTTT.

A word on this clonotype: A read error may account for a junction end that differs from germline. V and J are TRBV7-8 and TRBJ1-1, with D hard to call. The CDR3 is 14 amino acids. Germline V gene data show CDR1 as SGHVS and CDR2 as FQNEAQ. The CDR3 nucleotides are TGTGCCAGCAGCTTTTTACTCCCGAACTCTGAAGCTTTCTTT. Amino acid sequence: CASSFLLPNSEAFF.

This clonotype has a single count. The J gene is TRBJ2-2, the V gene TRBV12-3 or TRBV12-4, with 8 bases fitting TRBD2. This CDR3 is built from 14 residues. V lost 3 bases and J lost 8; bases outside the gene matches: 5. CDR3 sequence reads: CASSFTSGVGELFF. The CDR3 region has the DNA TGTGCCAGCAGTTTCACTAGCGGCGTTGGGGAGCTGTTTTTT.

The V call is TRBV29-1, the J call TRBJ1-1, with TRBD1 identical over 7 bases. V was clipped by 7 bases and J by 0 bases; unmatched bases: 5. Germline CDR1 and CDR2: SQVTM and ANQGSEA. The CDR3 has 13 amino acids. The CDR3 loop is CSATGQMNTEAFF. The CDR3 region has the DNA TGCAGCGCCACGGGACAGATGAACACTGAAGCTTTCTTT.

This clonotype has more than one count but fewer than ten. The chain links TRBV28 to TRBJ2-3; TRBD2 is a possible D gene (7 bases). This CDR3 has 15 amino acids. V dropped 6 bases and J dropped 5 bases, with 18 bases sitting between them. CDR1 MDHEN and CDR2 SYDVKM come from the germline V gene. CDR3: CASSPGRGGRDTQYF. CDR3 coding DNA: TGTGCCAGCAGCCCTGGGAGGGGGGGCAGAGATACGCAGTATTTT.

The gene calls are TRBV12-3 or TRBV12-4 and TRBJ1-5; D call uncertain. V shed 8 bases and J shed 6 bases, with 14 bases lying between them. The CDR3 totals 13 residues. This CDR3 is CASSGGESQPQHF. The CDR3 bases are TGTGCCAGCTCTGGTGGCGAGAGTCAGCCCCAGCATTTT.

This clonotype has more than one count but fewer than ten. The rearrangement links TRBV28 to TRBJ1-1; D unresolved. Germline V gives CDR1 MDHEN, CDR2 SYDVKM. This CDR3 spans 14 amino acids. Trimming removed 2 bases at V and 5 bases at J, with 12 bases between. DNA for the CDR3: TGTGCCAGCAGTTTAGAGGTAACGGGGACTGAAGCTTTCTTT. Translating it yields CASSLEVTGTEAFF.

The CDR3 here is CASSVNRGDFETYNEQFF. For the CDR3, the DNA is TGTGCCAGCAGTGTCAACAGGGGCGACTTTGAGACCTACAATGAGCAGTTCTTC. The chain uses TRBV2 and TRBJ2-1, with 7 bases fitting TRBD1. The germline gives CDR1 SNHLY, CDR2 FYNNEI. The ends lost 4 bases at V and 2 bases at J; junction bases unmatched: 14. The CDR3 loop spans 18 amino acids. The variable domain in full, with the rest retrieved from reference TRBV2 and TRBJ2-1, is EPEVTQTPSHQVTQMGQEVILRCVPISNHLYFYWYRQILGQKVEFLVSFYNNEISEKSEIFDDQFSVERPDGSNFTLKIRSTKLEDSAMYFCASSVNRGDFETYNEQFFGPGTRLTVL.

This clonotype has a handful of counts. The rearrangement links TRBV27 to TRBJ2-1, with D perhaps TRBD1 (6 bases). Germline-derived CDR1 and CDR2 are MNHEY and SMNVEV (reference sequence). This CDR3 spans 13 amino acids. The germline V and J ends were trimmed by 7 bases and 1 base, with 8 bases remaining between them. The CDR3 region has the DNA TGTGCCAGCAAGAGGGGGTCCTACAATGAGCAGTTCTTC. It is translated as CASKRGSYNEQFF.

This clonotype was counted at least ten times. V is TRBV7-6 and J is TRBJ2-1; D is undetermined. The V end was cut by 5 bases, the J end by 5 bases, with 25 bases between. Germline lookup yields CDR1 SGHVS and CDR2 FNYEAQ. The CDR3 is 18 residues long. CDR3 residues: CASSQPTKKVGLDNEQFF. As DNA, the CDR3 is TGTGCCAGCAGCCAGCCCACTAAAAAGGTCGGGTTGGACAATGAGCAGTTCTTC.

V and J are TRBV2 and TRBJ2-3; 7 positions match TRBD2. Germline assignment: CDR1 SNHLY and CDR2 FYNNEI. This CDR3 has 15 residues. V was pared by 3 bases and J by 4 bases, with 7 bases of the junction left unmatched. The CDR3 region has the DNA TGTGCCAGCAGTGAGTTTGCGGGGGTTGCAGATACGCAGTATTTT. It translates to CASSEFAGVADTQYF.

This clonotype was seen many times. The chain has TRBV6-2 or TRBV6-3 and TRBJ2-7; D unresolved. Trimming cost V 5 bases and J 4 bases, with 6 bases left between them. The germline V gene has CDR1 MNHEY and CDR2 SVGEGT. The CDR3 covers 11 residues. The CDR3 coding sequence is TGTGCCAGCAGTGGGTCTTACGAGCAGTACTTC. Translated: CASSGSYEQYF.

The chain employs TRBV28 and TRBJ2-1, with 9 positions matching TRBD1. Germline values: CDR1 MDHEN, CDR2 SYDVKM. With V trimmed by 5 bases and J by 9 bases, 8 bases remained unmatched. This CDR3 contains 14 residues. CDR3 DNA sequence: TGTGCCAGCAGTCCCGGGACAGGGAAGGGTGAGCAGTTCTTC. As protein: CASSPGTGKGEQFF.

The CDR3 loop is CASSELDGLELNEQFF. CDR3 in DNA: TGTGCCAGCAGTGAACTTGACGGACTGGAGCTCAATGAGCAGTTCTTC. The chain combines TRBV2 with TRBJ2-1; D may be TRBD2 (5 bases). Germline V gene lookup returns CDR1 SNHLY and CDR2 FYNNEI. This CDR3 spans 16 amino acids. Trimming stripped 2 bases from V and 6 bases from J, with 17 bases between.